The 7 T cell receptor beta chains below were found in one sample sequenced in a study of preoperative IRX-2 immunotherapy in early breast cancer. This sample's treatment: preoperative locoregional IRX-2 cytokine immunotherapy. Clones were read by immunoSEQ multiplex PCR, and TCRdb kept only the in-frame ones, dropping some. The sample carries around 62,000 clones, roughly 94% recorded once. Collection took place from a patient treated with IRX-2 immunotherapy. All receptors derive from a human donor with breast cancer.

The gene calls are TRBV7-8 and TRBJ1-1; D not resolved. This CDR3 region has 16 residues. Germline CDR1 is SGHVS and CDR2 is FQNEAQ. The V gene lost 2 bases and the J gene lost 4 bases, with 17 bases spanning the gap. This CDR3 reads CASSLSAVWRATEAFF. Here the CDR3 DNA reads TGTGCCAGCAGCTTATCCGCTGTTTGGAGGGCCACTGAAGCTTTCTTT.

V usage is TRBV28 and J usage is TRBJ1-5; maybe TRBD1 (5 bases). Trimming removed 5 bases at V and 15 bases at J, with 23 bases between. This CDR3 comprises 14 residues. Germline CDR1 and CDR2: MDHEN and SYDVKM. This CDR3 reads CASSNGARDRDRHF. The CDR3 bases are TGTGCCAGCAGTAACGGCGCCAGGGACCGGGACCGGCATTTT.

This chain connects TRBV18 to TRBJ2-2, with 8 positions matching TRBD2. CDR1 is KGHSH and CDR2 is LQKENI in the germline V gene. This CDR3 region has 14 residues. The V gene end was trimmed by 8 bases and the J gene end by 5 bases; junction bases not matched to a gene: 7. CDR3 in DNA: TGTGCCAGCCGTGAGCGGGGGTTTACCGGGGAGCTGTTTTTT. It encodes CASRERGFTGELFF.

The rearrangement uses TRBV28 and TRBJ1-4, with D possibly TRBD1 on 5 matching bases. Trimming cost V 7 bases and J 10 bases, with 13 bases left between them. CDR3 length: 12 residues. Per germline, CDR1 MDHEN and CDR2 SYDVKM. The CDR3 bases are TGTGCCAGCACCGAACGGGGGGGAAAACTGTTTTTT. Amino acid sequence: CASTERGGKLFF.

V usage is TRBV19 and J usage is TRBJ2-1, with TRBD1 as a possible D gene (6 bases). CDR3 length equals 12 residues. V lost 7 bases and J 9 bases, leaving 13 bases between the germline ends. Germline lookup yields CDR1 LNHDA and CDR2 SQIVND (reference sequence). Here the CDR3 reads CASTNPTGEQFF. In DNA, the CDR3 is TGTGCCAGTACCAATCCGACAGGTGAGCAGTTCTTC.

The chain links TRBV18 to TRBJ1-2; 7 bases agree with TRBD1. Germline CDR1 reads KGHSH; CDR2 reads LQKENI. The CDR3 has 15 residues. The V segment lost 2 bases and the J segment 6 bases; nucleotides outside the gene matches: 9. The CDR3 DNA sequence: TGTGCCAGCTCACCATGGACAGACAGGGAGGATGGCTACACCTTC. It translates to CASSPWTDREDGYTF.

The DNA of the CDR3 is TGTGCCAGCAGCAGAGCTATGAACACTGAAGCTTTCTTT. This encodes CASSRAMNTEAFF. The chain employs TRBV6-1 and TRBJ1-1; the D is unclear. CDR1 and CDR2 (germline): MNHNS, SASEGT. V was trimmed by 6 bases and J by 0 bases, leaving 8 bases between them. This CDR3 is built from 13 residues.